This note documents a single TCR beta chain sequence. The sample belongs to a study of CD8 T cells in Susac syndrome. The RNA, roughly 0.5 to 1 ug, was put through reverse transcription using random hexamers. TCRdb used MiXCR to reprocess the immunoSEQ multiplex PCR reads, holding one entry per CDR3 protein. Here the sample spans about 200,000 distinct CDR3 sequences, 95% being singletons. TEMRA cells were FACS-enriched, with CD8+ and CD4+ T cells isolated negatively. The CDR3 totals 12 residues. Germline CDR1 and CDR2: GTSNPN and SVGIG (reference sequence). With 8 bases clipped from V and 9 bases from J, the junction kept 7 bases outside the gene matches.

The rearrangement uses TRBV30 and TRBJ1-6, with 7 bases that match TRBD1. The sample consisted of CD4+ T cells from PBMCs. This TCR came from a human donor with multiple sclerosis. CDR3 bases: TGTGCCCTATCGACAGGGCTTTCACCCCTCCACTTT. This sequence encodes CALSTGLSPLHF.